This TCR beta chain was documented in a study of control samples from healthy donors and cancer patients. The germline V gene has CDR1 KGHDR and CDR2 SFDVKD. J was trimmed by 3 bases and V by 0 bases; bases with no gene match: 3. The CDR3 sequence is 16 residues long. This table comes from immunoSEQ multiplex PCR, and its TCRdb copy is limited to in-frame clones, with some not included. In the table there are around 75,000 clones, almost 95% of which are singletons. This TCR came from an older woman in good health. Sample: blood. This chain connects TRBV24-1 to TRBJ1-5; 8 bases align to TRBD1. CDR3 residues: CATSDLFRGHNQPQHF. The CDR3 region has the DNA TGTGCCACCAGTGATTTGTTCAGGGGGCACAATCAGCCCCAGCATTTT.